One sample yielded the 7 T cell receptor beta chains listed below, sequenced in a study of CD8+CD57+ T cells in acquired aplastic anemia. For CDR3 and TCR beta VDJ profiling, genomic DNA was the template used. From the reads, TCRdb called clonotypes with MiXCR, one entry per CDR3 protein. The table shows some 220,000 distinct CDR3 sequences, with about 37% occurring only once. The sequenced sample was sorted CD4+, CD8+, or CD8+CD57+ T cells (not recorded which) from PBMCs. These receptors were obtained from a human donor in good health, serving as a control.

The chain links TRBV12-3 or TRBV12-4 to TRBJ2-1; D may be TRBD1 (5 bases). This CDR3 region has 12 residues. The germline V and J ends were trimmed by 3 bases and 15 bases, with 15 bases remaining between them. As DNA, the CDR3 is TGTGCCAGCAGTTTTCAGGGCTTGAGCAGGTTCTTC. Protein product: CASSFQGLSRFF.

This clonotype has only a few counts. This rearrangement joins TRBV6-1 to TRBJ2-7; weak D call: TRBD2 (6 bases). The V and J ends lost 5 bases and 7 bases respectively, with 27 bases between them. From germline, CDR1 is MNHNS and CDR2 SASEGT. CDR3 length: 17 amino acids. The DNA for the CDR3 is TGTGCCAGCAGTCTCATTGGGGACTCGCCCACGGTGGGAGAGCAGTACTTC. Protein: CASSLIGDSPTVGEQYF.

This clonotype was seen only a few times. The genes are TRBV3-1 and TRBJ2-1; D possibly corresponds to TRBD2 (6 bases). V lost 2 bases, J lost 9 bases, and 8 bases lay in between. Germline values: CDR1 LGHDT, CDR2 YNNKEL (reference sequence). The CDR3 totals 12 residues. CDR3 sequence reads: CASSQLGGEQFF. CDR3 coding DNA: TGTGCCAGCAGCCAACTCGGGGGTGAGCAGTTCTTC.

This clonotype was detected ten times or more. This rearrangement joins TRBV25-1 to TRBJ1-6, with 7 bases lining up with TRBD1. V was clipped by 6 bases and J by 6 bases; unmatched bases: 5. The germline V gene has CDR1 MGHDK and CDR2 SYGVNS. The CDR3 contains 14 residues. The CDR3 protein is CASSRDSFNSPLHF. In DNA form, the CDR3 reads TGTGCCAGCAGCCGGGACAGTTTTAATTCACCCCTCCACTTT.

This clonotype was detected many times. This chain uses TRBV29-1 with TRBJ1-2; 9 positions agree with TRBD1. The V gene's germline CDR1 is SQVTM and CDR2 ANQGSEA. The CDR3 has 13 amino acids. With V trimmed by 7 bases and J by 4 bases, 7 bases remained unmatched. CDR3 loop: CSGGQGLGYGYTF. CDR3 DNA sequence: TGCAGCGGGGGACAGGGTTTGGGCTATGGCTACACCTTC.

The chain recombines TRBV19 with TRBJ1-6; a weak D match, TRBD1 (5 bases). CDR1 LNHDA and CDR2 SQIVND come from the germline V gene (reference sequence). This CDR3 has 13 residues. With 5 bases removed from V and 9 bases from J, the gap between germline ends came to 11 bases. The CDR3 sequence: CASSRSQGSPLHF. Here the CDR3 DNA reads TGTGCCAGTAGTCGTTCGCAGGGTTCACCCCTCCACTTT.

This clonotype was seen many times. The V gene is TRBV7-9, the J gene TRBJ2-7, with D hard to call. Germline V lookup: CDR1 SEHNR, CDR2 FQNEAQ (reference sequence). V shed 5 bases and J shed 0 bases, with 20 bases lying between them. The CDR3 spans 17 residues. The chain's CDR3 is CASSPSATPTSSYEQYF. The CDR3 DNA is TGTGCCAGCAGCCCATCGGCCACCCCAACGAGCTCCTACGAGCAGTACTTC.